A selection of T cell receptor beta chains follows, all from one sample in a study of beta chain features in type 1 diabetes. Some clones are missing from TCRdb's copy, which holds only in-frame ones; the method was immunoSEQ multiplex PCR. Here the sample spans about 700,000 clones, 13% being singletons. Sequencing input: naive CD4+ T cells from blood. These receptors were collected from a man aged 18 to 29 with type 1 diabetes. Both conserved end residues are part of each CDR3. A D gene is named only where the DNA matches it firmly. Some rows have no size entry. The others give once, few or many, or a class for an expanded clone.

clone_size: .; j_call: TRBJ1-2; d_call: .; v_call: TRBV6-1; cdr3_aa: CASSEQGDYTF; cdr3_nt: TGTGCCAGCAGTGAACAGGGTGACTACACCTTC
clone_size: few; j_call: TRBJ1-1; d_call: .; v_call: TRBV28; cdr3_aa: CASSQEKTEAFF; cdr3_nt: TGTGCCAGCAGCCAAGAGAAGACTGAAGCTTTCTTT
clone_size: few; j_call: TRBJ1-5; d_call: .; v_call: TRBV7-2; cdr3_aa: CASASGGNSNQPQHF; cdr3_nt: TGTGCCAGCGCATCGGGAGGGAACAGCAATCAGCCCCAGCATTTT
clone_size: few; j_call: TRBJ1-1; d_call: .; v_call: TRBV30; cdr3_aa: CAWTQASSPNTEAFF; cdr3_nt: TGTGCCTGGACTCAGGCTTCCTCCCCGAACACTGAAGCTTTCTTT
clone_size: few; j_call: TRBJ2-3; d_call: .; v_call: TRBV6-5; cdr3_aa: CASSYSIATDTQYF; cdr3_nt: TGTGCCAGCAGTTACTCGATAGCCACAGATACGCAGTATTTT
clone_size: .; j_call: TRBJ1-1; d_call: .; v_call: TRBV15; cdr3_aa: CATSRDNRGEAFF; cdr3_nt: TGTGCCACCAGCAGAGATAACCGGGGTGAAGCTTTCTTT
clone_size: few; j_call: TRBJ2-2; d_call: .; v_call: TRBV29-1; cdr3_aa: CSVEEGADTGELFF; cdr3_nt: TGCAGCGTTGAGGAGGGGGCGGACACCGGGGAGCTGTTTTTT
clone_size: few; j_call: TRBJ2-2; d_call: .; v_call: TRBV6-4; cdr3_aa: CASSDSQPGELFF; cdr3_nt: TGTGCCAGCAGTGACTCACAGCCAGGGGAGCTGTTTTTT
clone_size: .; j_call: TRBJ2-5; d_call: TRBD2; v_call: TRBV6-1; cdr3_aa: CASSEGGGQETQYF; cdr3_nt: TGTGCCAGCAGTGAAGGGGGGGGACAAGAGACCCAGTACTTC
clone_size: .; j_call: TRBJ1-1; d_call: .; v_call: TRBV30; cdr3_aa: CAWSKGWNTEAFF; cdr3_nt: TGTGCCTGGAGTAAAGGGTGGAACACTGAAGCTTTCTTT
clone_size: .; j_call: TRBJ2-3; d_call: .; v_call: TRBV7-9; cdr3_aa: CASSQNRDGNTQYF; cdr3_nt: TGTGCCAGCAGCCAAAACCGGGACGGGAATACGCAGTATTTT
clone_size: .; j_call: TRBJ2-3; d_call: .; v_call: TRBV7-9; cdr3_aa: CASSVKDTQYF; cdr3_nt: TGTGCCAGCAGCGTGAAAGATACGCAGTATTTT
clone_size: .; j_call: TRBJ1-1; d_call: .; v_call: TRBV5-4; cdr3_aa: CASSYQGGDTEAFF; cdr3_nt: TGTGCCAGCAGCTACCAGGGTGGTGACACTGAAGCTTTCTTT
clone_size: .; j_call: TRBJ2-1; d_call: .; v_call: TRBV2; cdr3_aa: CASRRLGWPTGDEQFF; cdr3_nt: TGTGCCAGCAGAAGACTGGGGTGGCCGACGGGCGATGAGCAGTTCTTC
clone_size: few; j_call: TRBJ2-7; d_call: .; v_call: TRBV4-2; cdr3_aa: CASSQPGRETYEQYF; cdr3_nt: TGTGCCAGCAGCCAACCAGGCAGGGAGACCTACGAGCAGTACTTC
clone_size: few; j_call: TRBJ2-7; d_call: TRBD2; v_call: TRBV7-8; cdr3_aa: CASRLAGGFSYEQYF; cdr3_nt: TGTGCCAGCAGACTAGCGGGGGGTTTCTCCTACGAGCAGTACTTC
clone_size: few; j_call: TRBJ1-2; d_call: .; v_call: TRBV27; cdr3_aa: CASSSGQHSYGYTF; cdr3_nt: TGTGCCAGCAGCTCCGGACAGCATTCCTATGGCTACACCTTC
clone_size: .; j_call: TRBJ2-3; d_call: TRBD1; v_call: TRBV7-3; cdr3_aa: CASSGTGLGDTQYF; cdr3_nt: TGTGCCAGCAGTGGGACAGGGTTGGGAGATACGCAGTATTTT
clone_size: .; j_call: TRBJ2-3; d_call: .; v_call: TRBV7-3; cdr3_aa: CASSPEWGPHDTQYF; cdr3_nt: TGTGCCAGCAGCCCCGAGTGGGGCCCACATGATACGCAGTATTTT
clone_size: few; j_call: TRBJ2-3; d_call: .; v_call: TRBV6-5; cdr3_aa: CATQTKRTDTQYF; cdr3_nt: TGTGCCACCCAGACAAAACGCACAGATACGCAGTATTTT
clone_size: .; j_call: TRBJ2-3; d_call: TRBD2; v_call: TRBV5-4; cdr3_aa: CASSGGGPNTDTQYF; cdr3_nt: TGTGCCAGCAGCGGCGGGGGGCCTAACACAGATACGCAGTATTTT
clone_size: few; j_call: TRBJ1-5; d_call: TRBD1; v_call: TRBV7-9; cdr3_aa: CASSLGQGAGWPQHF; cdr3_nt: TGTGCCAGCAGCTTAGGCCAGGGGGCAGGATGGCCCCAGCATTTT
clone_size: once; j_call: TRBJ2-4; d_call: TRBD1; v_call: TRBV6-6; cdr3_aa: CASSPTGTDNIQYF; cdr3_nt: TGTGCCAGCAGTCCTACCGGGACAGATAACATTCAGTACTTC
clone_size: .; j_call: TRBJ2-2; d_call: .; v_call: TRBV7-9; cdr3_aa: CASSPGLGNGELFF; cdr3_nt: TGTGCCAGCAGCCCGGGGCTAGGCAACGGGGAGCTGTTTTTT
clone_size: few; j_call: TRBJ2-1; d_call: TRBD2; v_call: TRBV10-3; cdr3_aa: CAISRLAGEVDEQFF; cdr3_nt: TGTGCCATCAGTCGACTAGCGGGGGAAGTGGATGAGCAGTTCTTC
clone_size: few; j_call: TRBJ2-3; d_call: TRBD1; v_call: TRBV7-2; cdr3_aa: CASSRRTGGTDTQYF; cdr3_nt: TGTGCCAGCAGCCGTAGGACAGGGGGCACAGATACGCAGTATTTT
clone_size: few; j_call: TRBJ2-5; d_call: TRBD1; v_call: TRBV27; cdr3_aa: CASSQKVGGAETQYF; cdr3_nt: TGTGCCAGCAGCCAAAAAGTAGGGGGCGCCGAGACCCAGTACTTC
clone_size: few; j_call: TRBJ2-5; d_call: .; v_call: TRBV5-4; cdr3_aa: CASSLSTGGETQYF; cdr3_nt: TGTGCCAGCAGCTTGTCCACCGGTGGAGAGACCCAGTACTTC
clone_size: few; j_call: TRBJ2-3; d_call: TRBD1; v_call: TRBV4-1; cdr3_aa: CASSQDRTGGADTQYF; cdr3_nt: TGCGCCAGCAGCCAAGACCGGACAGGGGGCGCAGATACGCAGTATTTT
clone_size: few; j_call: TRBJ2-7; d_call: .; v_call: TRBV18; cdr3_aa: CASSPPGGTLGGYEQYF; cdr3_nt: TGTGCCAGCTCACCACCTGGCGGGACCCTCGGTGGCTACGAGCAGTACTTC
clone_size: .; j_call: TRBJ2-3; d_call: TRBD2; v_call: TRBV5-1; cdr3_aa: CASSLTSGGGGTQYF; cdr3_nt: TGCGCCAGCAGCCTGACTAGCGGGGGTGGCGGTACGCAGTATTTT
clone_size: few; j_call: TRBJ1-5; d_call: .; v_call: TRBV2; cdr3_aa: CASSVDPSGNQPQHF; cdr3_nt: TGTGCCAGCAGTGTAGACCCTAGCGGCAATCAGCCCCAGCATTTT
clone_size: .; j_call: TRBJ2-3; d_call: .; v_call: TRBV6-5; cdr3_aa: CASTTGWGGTDTQYF; cdr3_nt: TGTGCCAGCACCACCGGCTGGGGCGGCACAGATACGCAGTATTTT
clone_size: few; j_call: TRBJ2-7; d_call: TRBD2; v_call: TRBV28; cdr3_aa: CASNPGLAGLPYEQYF; cdr3_nt: TGTGCCAGCAACCCAGGACTAGCGGGGTTACCCTACGAGCAGTACTTC
clone_size: .; j_call: TRBJ1-4; d_call: .; v_call: TRBV29-1; cdr3_aa: CSYSWGGEKLFF; cdr3_nt: TGCAGTTATTCATGGGGCGGCGAAAAACTGTTTTTT
clone_size: .; j_call: TRBJ2-2; d_call: TRBD1; v_call: TRBV7-2; cdr3_aa: CASIAGPTGNPNTGELFF; cdr3_nt: TGTGCCAGCATCGCCGGTCCGACAGGGAACCCGAACACCGGGGAGCTGTTTTTT
clone_size: .; j_call: TRBJ1-2; d_call: .; v_call: TRBV29-1; cdr3_aa: CSVAGEGYGYTF; cdr3_nt: TGCAGCGTTGCGGGGGAAGGCTATGGCTACACCTTC
clone_size: .; j_call: TRBJ2-7; d_call: TRBD1; v_call: TRBV29-1; cdr3_aa: CSVDAQGGYEQYF; cdr3_nt: TGCAGCGTTGATGCACAGGGGGGCTACGAGCAGTACTTC
clone_size: .; j_call: TRBJ1-1; d_call: .; v_call: TRBV18; cdr3_aa: CASSRTRNTEAFF; cdr3_nt: TGTGCCAGCTCACGCACACGGAACACTGAAGCTTTCTTT
clone_size: .; j_call: TRBJ1-3; d_call: .; v_call: TRBV30; cdr3_aa: CAWRRPGDYGNTIYF; cdr3_nt: TGTGCCTGGAGGCGCCCTGGGGACTATGGAAACACCATATATTTT
clone_size: .; j_call: TRBJ2-5; d_call: TRBD1; v_call: TRBV7-6; cdr3_aa: CASSLDRVSQETQYF; cdr3_nt: TGTGCCAGCAGCCTAGACAGGGTATCTCAAGAGACCCAGTACTTC
clone_size: few; j_call: TRBJ1-5; d_call: .; v_call: TRBV5-6; cdr3_aa: CASSLRGSYQPQHF; cdr3_nt: TGTGCCAGCAGCTTGAGGGGTAGCTATCAGCCCCAGCATTTT
clone_size: few; j_call: TRBJ1-4; d_call: .; v_call: TRBV30; cdr3_aa: CAWSWQIEKLFF; cdr3_nt: TGTGCCTGGAGTTGGCAGATAGAAAAACTGTTTTTT
clone_size: .; j_call: TRBJ2-7; d_call: TRBD2; v_call: TRBV7-8; cdr3_aa: CASSTGLADYEQYF; cdr3_nt: TGTGCCAGCAGCACCGGACTAGCGGACTACGAGCAGTACTTC
clone_size: .; j_call: TRBJ2-7; d_call: TRBD2; v_call: TRBV7-2; cdr3_aa: CASSLVGTSGGYEQYF; cdr3_nt: TGTGCCAGCAGCTTAGTGGGTACTAGCGGGGGGTACGAGCAGTACTTC
clone_size: few; j_call: TRBJ2-7; d_call: TRBD1; v_call: TRBV6-5; cdr3_aa: CASISGQGAHEQYF; cdr3_nt: TGTGCCAGCATATCGGGACAGGGGGCGCACGAGCAGTACTTC
clone_size: .; j_call: TRBJ1-2; d_call: .; v_call: TRBV5-4; cdr3_aa: CASTSPVGQAYGYTF; cdr3_nt: TGTGCCAGCACCTCCCCGGTGGGTCAGGCCTATGGCTACACCTTC
clone_size: few; j_call: TRBJ2-5; d_call: .; v_call: TRBV29-1; cdr3_aa: CSVEDSTGKETQYF; cdr3_nt: TGCAGCGTTGAAGATTCAACAGGGAAAGAGACCCAGTACTTC
clone_size: .; j_call: TRBJ1-5; d_call: .; v_call: TRBV7-3; cdr3_aa: CASSPDSNQPQHF; cdr3_nt: TGTGCCAGCAGCCCGGACAGCAATCAGCCCCAGCATTTT
clone_size: .; j_call: TRBJ2-1; d_call: .; v_call: TRBV6-1; cdr3_aa: CASSERFAASSYNEQFF; cdr3_nt: TGTGCCAGCAGTGAACGCTTCGCCGCAAGCTCCTACAATGAGCAGTTCTTC
clone_size: few; j_call: TRBJ1-6; d_call: .; v_call: TRBV7-9; cdr3_aa: CASSSSTGPYNSPLHF; cdr3_nt: TGTGCCAGCAGCTCCTCGACAGGCCCCTATAATTCACCCCTCCACTTT
clone_size: .; j_call: TRBJ2-1; d_call: TRBD2; v_call: TRBV9; cdr3_aa: CASSVGTSMKVNDNEQFF; cdr3_nt: TGTGCCAGCAGCGTAGGGACTAGCATGAAAGTGAATGACAATGAGCAGTTCTTC
clone_size: few; j_call: TRBJ1-1; d_call: .; v_call: TRBV20-1; cdr3_aa: CRVLNTEAFF; cdr3_nt: TGCAGAGTCTTGAACACTGAAGCTTTCTTT
clone_size: few; j_call: TRBJ2-5; d_call: .; v_call: TRBV9; cdr3_aa: CASSVSEETQYF; cdr3_nt: TGTGCCAGCAGCGTATCGGAAGAGACCCAGTACTTC
clone_size: few; j_call: TRBJ2-6; d_call: .; v_call: TRBV5-4; cdr3_aa: CASSLAQGSSGANVLTF; cdr3_nt: TGTGCCAGCAGCTTGGCTCAGGGAAGCTCTGGGGCCAACGTCCTGACTTTC
clone_size: .; j_call: TRBJ2-1; d_call: .; v_call: TRBV11-2; cdr3_aa: CASSLEQGYNEQFF; cdr3_nt: TGTGCCAGCAGCTTAGAGCAGGGGTACAATGAGCAGTTCTTC
clone_size: .; j_call: TRBJ2-7; d_call: .; v_call: TRBV2; cdr3_aa: CASSEGDGLEQYF; cdr3_nt: TGTGCCAGCAGTGAAGGGGACGGACTGGAGCAGTACTTC